Below, one TCR beta chain is given with its context. The antigen remains unidentified. Measured with immunoSEQ multiplex PCR; TCRdb has only the in-frame clones, and not every one. The profile covers about 150,000 clones, with approximately 90% appearing a single time and 1% to 1.5% taken by the ten largest. This specimen comes from a study of T cell responses to AZD1222 COVID-19 vaccine. Study-wide results and limits: Baseline seropositives among AZD1222 recipients totaled only six or seven.

CDR3 length: 15 amino acids. Trimming cost V 4 bases and J 4 bases; bases outside gene matches: 9. Germline CDR1 LNHNV, CDR2 YYDKDF (reference sequence). The chain joins TRBV15 to TRBJ1-2, with 7 bases identical to TRBD1. The sequences come from peripheral blood, collected 28 days after the second AZD1222 dose. The clonotype comes from an adult who received the AZD1222 COVID-19 vaccine. The CDR3 reads CATSNPGGETYGYTF. The CDR3 nucleotides read TGTGCCACCAGCAATCCAGGGGGGGAGACCTATGGCTACACCTTC.